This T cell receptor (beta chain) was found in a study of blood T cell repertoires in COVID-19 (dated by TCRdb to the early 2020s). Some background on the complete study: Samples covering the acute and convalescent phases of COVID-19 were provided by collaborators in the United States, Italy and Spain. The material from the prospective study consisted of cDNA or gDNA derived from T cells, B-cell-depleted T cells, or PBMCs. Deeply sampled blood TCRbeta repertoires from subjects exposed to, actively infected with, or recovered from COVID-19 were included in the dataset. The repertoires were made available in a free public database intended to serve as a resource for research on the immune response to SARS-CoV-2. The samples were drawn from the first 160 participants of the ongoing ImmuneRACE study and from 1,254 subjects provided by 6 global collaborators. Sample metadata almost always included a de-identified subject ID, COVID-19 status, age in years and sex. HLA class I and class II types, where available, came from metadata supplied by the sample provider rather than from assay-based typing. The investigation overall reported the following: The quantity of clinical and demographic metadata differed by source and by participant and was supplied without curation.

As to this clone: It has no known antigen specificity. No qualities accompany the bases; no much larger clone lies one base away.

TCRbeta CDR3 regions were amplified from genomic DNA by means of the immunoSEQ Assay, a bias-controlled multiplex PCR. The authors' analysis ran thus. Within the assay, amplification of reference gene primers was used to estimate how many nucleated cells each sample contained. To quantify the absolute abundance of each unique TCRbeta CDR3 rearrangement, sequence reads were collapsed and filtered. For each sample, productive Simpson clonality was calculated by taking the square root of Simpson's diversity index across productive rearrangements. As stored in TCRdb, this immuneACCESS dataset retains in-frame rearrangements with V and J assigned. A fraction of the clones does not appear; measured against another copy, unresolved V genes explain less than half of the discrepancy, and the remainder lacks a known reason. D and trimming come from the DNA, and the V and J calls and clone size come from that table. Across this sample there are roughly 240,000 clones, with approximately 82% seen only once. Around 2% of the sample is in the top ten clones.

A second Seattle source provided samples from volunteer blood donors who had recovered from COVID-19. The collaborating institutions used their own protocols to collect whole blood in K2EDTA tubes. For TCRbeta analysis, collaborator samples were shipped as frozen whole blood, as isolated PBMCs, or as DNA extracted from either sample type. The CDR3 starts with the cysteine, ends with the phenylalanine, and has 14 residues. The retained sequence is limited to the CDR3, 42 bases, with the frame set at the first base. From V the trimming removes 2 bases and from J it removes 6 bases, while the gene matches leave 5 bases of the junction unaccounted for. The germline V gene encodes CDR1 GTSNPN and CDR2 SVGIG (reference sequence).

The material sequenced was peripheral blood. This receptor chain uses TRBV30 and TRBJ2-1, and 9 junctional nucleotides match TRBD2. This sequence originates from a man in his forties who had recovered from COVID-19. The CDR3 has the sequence CAWSKRTSVNEQFF. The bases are TGTGCCTGGAGTAAAAGGACTAGCGTCAATGAGCAGTTCTTC.